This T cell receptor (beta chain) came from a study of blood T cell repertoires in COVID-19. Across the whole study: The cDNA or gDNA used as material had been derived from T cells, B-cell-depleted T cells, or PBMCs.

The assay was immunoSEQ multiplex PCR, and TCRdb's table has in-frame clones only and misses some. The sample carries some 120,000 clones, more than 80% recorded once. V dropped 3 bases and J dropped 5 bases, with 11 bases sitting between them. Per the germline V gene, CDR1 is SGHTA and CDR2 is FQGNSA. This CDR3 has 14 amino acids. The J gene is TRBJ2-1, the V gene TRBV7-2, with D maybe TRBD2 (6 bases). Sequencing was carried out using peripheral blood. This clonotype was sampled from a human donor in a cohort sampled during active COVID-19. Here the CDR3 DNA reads TGTGCCAGCAGCTTTCGGGGGAGTCACAATGAGCAGTTCTTC. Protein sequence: CASSFRGSHNEQFF. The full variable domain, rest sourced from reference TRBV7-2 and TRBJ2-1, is GAGVSQSPSNKVTEKGKDVELRCDPISGHTALYWYRQSLGQGLEFLIYFQGNSAPDKSGLPSDRFSAERTGGSVSTLTIQRTQQEDSAVYLCASSFRGSHNEQFFGPGTRLTVL.